The 19 T cell receptor beta chains reported below all come from one sample, sequenced in a study of T cells after yellow fever vaccination. TCRdb recomputed calls from the 5' RACE reads with MiXCR, one row per CDR3 protein. The table has some 670,000 distinct CDR3 sequences, approximately 13% seen once. Sample: PBMCs, taken on the day of the yellow fever booster vaccination. Receptors were obtained from a man aged 25-45 years who received the YFV17D yellow fever vaccine.

The chain carries TRBV12-3 or TRBV12-4 and TRBJ2-5, with 12 bases fitting TRBD2. This CDR3 comprises 16 residues. Trimming removed 6 bases from V and 5 bases from J; junction bases left unmatched: 10. CDR3 residues: CASRQGLAGWEETQYF. In DNA, the CDR3 is TGTGCCAGCAGACAAGGACTAGCGGGATGGGAGGAGACCCAGTACTTC.

A word on this clonotype: Germline is not matched at one junction end, which may reflect a read error. V gene TRBV5-1 combines with J gene TRBJ2-7; D is tentatively TRBD1 or TRBD2 (6 bases each). CDR1 is SGHRS, CDR2 YFSETQ, per germline. CDR3 length equals 13 residues. The CDR3 DNA reads TGCGCCATCAGCTTGTCGGGGGCGTACGAGCAGTACTTC. Its protein is CAISLSGAYEQYF.

In its sample, this clonotype was seen many times. The chain joins TRBV4-3 to TRBJ2-7, with 9 bases aligning to TRBD1. The CDR3 covers 14 residues. The germline CDR1 and CDR2 sequences are LGHNA and YSLEER. V was clipped by 3 bases and J by 3 bases; unmatched bases: 3. CDR3 sequence: CASSHGTGIYEQYF. DNA for the CDR3: TGCGCCAGCAGCCACGGGACAGGGATCTACGAGCAGTACTTC.

Here the CDR3 DNA reads TGTGCCAGCAGCTTAATGGACACCATATATTTT. This codes for CASSLMDTIYF. The chain is built from TRBV7-2 and TRBJ1-3; no definite D call. V shed 2 bases and J shed 8 bases, with 4 bases lying between them. Germline CDR1 and CDR2: SGHTA and FQGNSA. CDR3 length equals 11 residues. The variable domain in full, completed from reference TRBV7-2 and TRBJ1-3, reads GAGVSQSPSNKVTEKGKDVELRCDPISGHTALYWYRQSLGQGLEFLIYFQGNSAPDKSGLPSDRFSAERTGGSVSTLTIQRTQQEDSAVYLCASSLMDTIYFGEGSWLTVV.

V gene TRBV6-5 combines with J gene TRBJ1-2; D gene uncertain. Trimming cost V 4 bases and J 5 bases, with 17 bases left between them. The CDR3 length is 15 residues. Per the germline V gene, CDR1 is MNHEY and CDR2 is SVGAGI. The CDR3 is CASSSPGETPYGYTF. DNA for the CDR3: TGTGCCAGCAGTTCTCCGGGAGAAACCCCATATGGCTACACCTTC.

This clonotype was seen a handful of times. In nucleotides, the CDR3 is TGCGCCAGCAGAACCCTCGCGACGGCATTCGATGAGCAGTTCTTC. Its protein product is CASRTLATAFDEQFF. The V and J genes are TRBV5-1 and TRBJ2-1; the D is unclear. Germline-derived CDR1 and CDR2 are SGHRS and YFSETQ. This CDR3 contains 15 residues. The V and J ends lost 5 bases and 8 bases respectively, with 20 bases between them. Filled out from reference TRBV5-1 and TRBJ2-1, the complete variable domain reads KAGVTQTPRYLIKTRGQQVTLSCSPISGHRSVSWYQQTPGQGLQFLFEYFSETQRNKGNFPGRFSGRQFSNSRSEMNVSTLELGDSALYLCASRTLATAFDEQFFGPGTRLTVL.

This sequence joins TRBV4-3 and TRBJ2-7, with D tentatively TRBD1 (5 bases). CDR3 length: 14 residues. Trimming took 0 bases from V and 3 from J, leaving 9 bases between them. Germline V gene lookup returns CDR1 LGHNA and CDR2 YSLEER. The CDR3 is CASSQDRVDYEQYF. The CDR3 bases are TGCGCCAGCAGCCAAGACAGGGTGGACTACGAGCAGTACTTC.

The chain employs TRBV7-3 and TRBJ2-3; D remains ambiguous. Germline V gene sequence: CDR1 SGHTA, CDR2 FQGTGA. The CDR3 length is 14 residues. V shed 4 bases and J shed 4 bases, with 12 bases lying between them. CDR3 nucleotide sequence: TGTGCCAGCAGCTCCGGTTCTACGGCAGATACGCAGTATTTT. As protein: CASSSGSTADTQYF.

J is TRBJ1-6 and V is TRBV28; D gene uncertain. V was pared by 3 bases and J by 5 bases, with 8 bases between. The CDR3 covers 14 residues. In germline, CDR1 is MDHEN, CDR2 SYDVKM. The chain's CDR3 is CASSFRLNNSPLHF. CDR3 nucleotides: TGTGCCAGCAGTTTTAGACTGAATAATTCACCCCTCCACTTT.

This clonotype turned up a few times. The chain joins TRBV4-3 to TRBJ2-5; D is unresolved. The CDR3 covers 15 residues. The germline gives CDR1 LGHNA, CDR2 YSLEER. V lost 0 bases and J lost 4, with 12 bases in between. The CDR3 nucleotides read TGCGCCAGCAGCCAAGATTGGGGAATAGGAGAGACCCAGTACTTC. Protein: CASSQDWGIGETQYF.

This clonotype has only a few counts. The chain carries TRBV24-1 and TRBJ2-5, with D perhaps TRBD1 (5 bases). Germline CDR1 and CDR2: KGHDR and SFDVKD. The CDR3 totals 13 residues. V lost 5 bases, J lost 5 bases, and 11 bases lay in between. CDR3 region: CATSVGLTETQYF. CDR3 DNA sequence: TGTGCCACCAGTGTGGGGCTGACCGAGACCCAGTACTTC.

The gene calls are TRBV30 and TRBJ1-1, with unresolved D. This CDR3 comprises 11 residues. V shed 3 bases and J shed 1 base, with 3 bases lying between them. The germline V gene has CDR1 GTSNPN and CDR2 SVGIG (reference sequence). CDR3 in DNA: TGTGCCTGGAGCCGGAACACTGAAGCTTTCTTT. Translating gives CAWSRNTEAFF.

This clonotype has a handful of counts. The gene calls are TRBV29-1 and TRBJ1-1; D is uncertain. Trimming removed 6 bases from V and 3 bases from J, with 8 bases in between. Germline CDR1 reads SQVTM; CDR2 reads ANQGSEA. This CDR3 region has 11 residues. CDR3 region: CSVRQYTEAFF. CDR3 bases: TGCAGCGTACGACAATACACTGAAGCTTTCTTT. Filled out from reference TRBV29-1 and TRBJ1-1, the complete variable domain reads SAVISQKPSRDICQRGTSLTIQCQVDSQVTMMFWYRQQPGQSLTLIATANQGSEATYESGFVIDKFPISRPNLTFSTLTVSNMSPEDSSIYLCSVRQYTEAFFGQGTRLTVV.

This rearrangement joins TRBV5-6 to TRBJ2-5; 12 positions match TRBD1. V was pared by 4 bases and J by 4 bases, with 5 bases of the junction left unmatched. Germline V gives CDR1 SGHDT, CDR2 YYEEEE. The CDR3 contains 15 residues. DNA for the CDR3: TGTGCCAGCAGCACAGGGACAGGGGGCCGAGAGACCCAGTACTTC. This gives the protein CASSTGTGGRETQYF.

The rearrangement uses TRBV15 and TRBJ1-3; perhaps TRBD1 as D (6 bases). V lost 4 bases and J lost 2, with 9 bases in between. Looked up from germline, CDR1 is LNHNV and CDR2 is YYDKDF (reference sequence). This CDR3 comprises 14 residues. The chain's CDR3 is CATSTGVTGNTIYF. The CDR3 nucleotides are TGTGCCACCAGCACAGGGGTCACTGGAAACACCATATATTTT.

CDR3 DNA sequence: TGTGCCAGCGCGTTGTTAGCGGGATTCCCGGACAATGAGCAGTTCTTC. Translated: CASALLAGFPDNEQFF. V is TRBV12-3 or TRBV12-4 and J is TRBJ2-1, with TRBD2 matching 8 bases. Trimming removed 8 bases from V and 5 bases from J; junction bases left unmatched: 14. The CDR3 consists of 16 residues.

The table lists this clonotype with a few counts. CDR3 in amino acids: CASSVAAGERFFIEQFF. CDR3 nucleotides: TGTGCCAGCAGCGTCGCAGCGGGAGAACGGTTTTTTATTGAGCAGTTCTTC. The V and J genes are TRBV9 and TRBJ2-1; 8 bases agree with TRBD2. The CDR3 consists of 17 residues. The germline V gene has CDR1 SGDLS and CDR2 YYNGEE. After removal of 2 bases from V and 9 bases from J, the junction contained 16 bases not matched to a gene.

The V gene is TRBV6-2 or TRBV6-3, the J gene TRBJ2-2; 9 bases fit TRBD1. Germline CDR1 reads MNHEY; CDR2 reads SVGEGT. V dropped 2 bases and J dropped 0; count of bases not matched to a gene: 4. This CDR3 contains 17 residues. CDR3 sequence (DNA): TGTGCCAGCAGTTACGGGACAGGGTTCGCGAACACCGGGGAGCTGTTTTTT. Translation gives CASSYGTGFANTGELFF.

This clonotype was seen repeatedly, ten times or more. The V and J genes are TRBV5-1 and TRBJ1-6; no reliable D call. Germline values: CDR1 SGHRS, CDR2 YFSETQ. Trimming stripped 1 base from V and 5 bases from J, with 22 bases between. The CDR3 runs 19 residues. The CDR3 loop reads CASSLTALSPNSHNSPLHF. Written as DNA, the CDR3 is TGCGCCAGCAGCTTGACTGCCCTATCTCCGAACAGCCATAATTCACCCCTCCACTTT.